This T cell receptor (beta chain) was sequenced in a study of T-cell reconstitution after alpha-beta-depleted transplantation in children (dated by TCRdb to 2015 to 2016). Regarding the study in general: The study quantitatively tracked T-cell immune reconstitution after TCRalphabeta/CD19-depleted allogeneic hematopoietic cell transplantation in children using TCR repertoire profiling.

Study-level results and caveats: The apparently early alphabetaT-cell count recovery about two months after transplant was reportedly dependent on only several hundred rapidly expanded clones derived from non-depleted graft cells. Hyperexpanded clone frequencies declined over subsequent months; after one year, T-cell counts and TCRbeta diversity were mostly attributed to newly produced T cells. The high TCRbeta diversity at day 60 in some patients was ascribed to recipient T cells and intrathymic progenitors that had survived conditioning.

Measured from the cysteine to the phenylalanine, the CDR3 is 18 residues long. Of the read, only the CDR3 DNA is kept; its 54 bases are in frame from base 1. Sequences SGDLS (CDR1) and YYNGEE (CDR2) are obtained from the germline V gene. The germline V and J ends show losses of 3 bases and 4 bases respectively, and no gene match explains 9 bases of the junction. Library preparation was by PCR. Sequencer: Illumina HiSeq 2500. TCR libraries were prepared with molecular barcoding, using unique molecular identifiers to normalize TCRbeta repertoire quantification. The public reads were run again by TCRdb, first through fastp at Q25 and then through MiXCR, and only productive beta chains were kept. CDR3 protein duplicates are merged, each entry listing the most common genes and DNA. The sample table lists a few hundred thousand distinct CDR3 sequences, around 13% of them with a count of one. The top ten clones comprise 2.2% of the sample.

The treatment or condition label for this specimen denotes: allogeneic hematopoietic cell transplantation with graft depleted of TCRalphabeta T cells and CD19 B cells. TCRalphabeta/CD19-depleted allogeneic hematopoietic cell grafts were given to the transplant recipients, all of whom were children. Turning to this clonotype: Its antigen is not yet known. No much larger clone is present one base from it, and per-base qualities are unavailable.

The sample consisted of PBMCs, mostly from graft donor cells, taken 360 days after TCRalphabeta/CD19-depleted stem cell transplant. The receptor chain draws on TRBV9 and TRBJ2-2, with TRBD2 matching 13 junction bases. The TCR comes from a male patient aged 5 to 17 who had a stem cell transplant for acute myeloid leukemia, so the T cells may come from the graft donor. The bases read TGTGCCAGCAGCGCCTCGGGACTAGCGGGATTAGGCACCGGGGAGCTGTTTTTT. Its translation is CASSASGLAGLGTGELFF.